The 9 T cell receptor beta chains below were found in one sample sequenced in a study of technical replicates of blood from a few donors. Generated by immunoSEQ multiplex PCR, the TCRdb table keeps only in-frame clones and is missing some. The repertoire includes 55,000 to 80,000 clones, roughly 89% of them detected once, and 4.5% to 5% sits in the top ten. The specimen was PBMCs. The source is a human donor in good health. Some clones in this sample may be carry-over from other donors' samples.

The chain uses TRBV15 and TRBJ2-3; D perhaps matches TRBD2 (6 bases). CDR1 LNHNV and CDR2 YYDKDF come from the germline V gene (reference sequence). The CDR3 has 17 amino acids. Trimming cost V 2 bases and J 0 bases, with 15 bases left between them. CDR3 nucleotides: TGTGCCACCAGCAGATCTTCTCTAGCGAGTAGCACAGATACGCAGTATTTT. Protein product: CATSRSSLASSTDTQYF.

The chain links TRBV5-1 to TRBJ2-7, with 9 bases fitting TRBD2. Germline CDR1 SGHRS, CDR2 YFSETQ. V dropped 2 bases and J dropped 3; count of bases not matched to a gene: 9. The CDR3 is made up of 16 amino acids. DNA of the CDR3: TGCGCCAGCAGCTTATCCCGGCGGGAGGGCCGCTACGAGCAGTACTTC. Amino acids: CASSLSRREGRYEQYF.

The chain carries TRBV5-6 and TRBJ1-1, with 7 bases that match TRBD1. Germline V lookup: CDR1 SGHDT, CDR2 YYEEEE. J gave up 4 bases and V 4 bases, and 13 bases lay outside the gene matches. CDR3 length: 16 residues. The CDR3 sequence: CASSRAATGDITEAFF. CDR3 sequence (DNA): TGTGCCAGCAGCCGGGCGGCAACAGGGGATATCACTGAAGCTTTCTTT.

The chain is built from TRBV11-2 and TRBJ2-7; D is ambiguous. V lost 7 bases and J 2 bases, leaving 15 bases between the germline ends. The CDR3 is 14 residues long. Germline V CDR1 and CDR2: SGHAT, FQNNGV. The CDR3 sequence: CASTLESATYEQYF. As DNA, the CDR3 is TGTGCCAGCACCCTAGAGAGCGCAACCTACGAGCAGTACTTC.

This chain links TRBV5-4 with TRBJ2-7, with D uncertain. The V gene's germline CDR1 is SGHNT and CDR2 YYREEE (reference sequence). Trimming removed 0 bases from V and 0 bases from J, with 10 bases in between. The CDR3 totals 15 residues. The CDR3 DNA is TGTGCCAGCAGCTTGGGCCTACTTAGCTCCTACGAGCAGTACTTC. Protein: CASSLGLLSSYEQYF.

This clone appeared a few times. The chain links TRBV14 to TRBJ2-1, with a weak D call TRBD2 (7 bases). CDR1 and CDR2 (germline): SGHDN, FVKESK. The CDR3 is made up of 13 amino acids. V lost 4 bases and J lost 9, with 13 bases in between. CDR3 DNA: TGTGCCAGCAGCCGAAGGGGAGGGGGTGAGCAGTTCTTC. This encodes CASSRRGGGEQFF. Full variable domain (outside the CDR3, taken from reference TRBV14 and TRBJ2-1): EAGVTQFPSHSVIEKGQTVTLRCDPISGHDNLYWYRRVMGKEIKFLLHFVKESKQDESGMPNNRFLAERTGGTYSTLKVQPAELEDSGVYFCASSRRGGGEQFFGPGTRLTVL.

This sequence joins TRBV5-4 and TRBJ1-2; D gene ambiguous. This CDR3 contains 12 residues. Germline V gene lookup returns CDR1 SGHNT and CDR2 YYREEE (reference sequence). V was pared by 4 bases and J by 6 bases, with 10 bases between. CDR3 sequence reads: CASSQTRDGYTF. Here the CDR3 DNA reads TGTGCCAGCAGCCAAACGAGAGATGGCTACACCTTC.

The genes are TRBV5-1 and TRBJ2-1; 12 bases are shared with TRBD2. V was pared by 0 bases and J by 7 bases, with 8 bases of the junction left unmatched. The CDR3 loop spans 17 amino acids. Germline values: CDR1 SGHRS, CDR2 YFSETQ. The DNA of the CDR3 is TGCGCCAGCAGCTTGGCCGTATCTAGCGGGGGGGCAAATGAGCAGTTCTTC. Translating it yields CASSLAVSSGGANEQFF.

The J gene is TRBJ1-5, the V gene TRBV19, with 7 positions matching TRBD1. The trim removed 4 bases at V and 4 bases at J, leaving 1 base unmatched. The CDR3 runs to 13 residues. Germline CDR1 is LNHDA and CDR2 is SQIVND (reference sequence). DNA of the CDR3: TGTGCCAGTAGTAGACAGGGAAATCAGCCCCAGCATTTT. Its protein product is CASSRQGNQPQHF.